This is a list of T cell receptor beta chains from one sample in a study of blood T cell repertoires in COVID-19. Assay used: immunoSEQ multiplex PCR; TCRdb lists only in-frame clones, some missing. The sample shows about 54,000 clones, about four fifths of them seen only once. Sequenced input: peripheral blood. These receptors were collected from a woman aged 55-69 years with acute or convalescent COVID-19. Each CDR3 is given without its conserved first and last residue.

v_gene	j_gene	CDR3aa
TRBV20-1	TRBJ1-2	SASEELAYGYT
TRBV5-5	TRBJ2-1	ASSPGTGSYNEQF
TRBV28	TRBJ2-2	ASSPSRDTSRNTGELF
TRBV18	TRBJ1-1	ASSPRQGQNTEAF
TRBV19	TRBJ1-2	ASSLPGGYGYT
TRBV19	TRBJ2-5	ASSIQASQETQY
TRBV21-1	TRBJ2-1	ASSKAPSGSYNEQF
TRBV27	TRBJ1-1	ASSSNLGTSEAF
TRBV6-5	TRBJ1-6	ASSSRGVYSPLH
TRBV18	TRBJ2-2	ASFKQDTGELF
TRBV30	TRBJ1-1	AWSAGVNTEAF
TRBV20-1	TRBJ2-7	SASKGGDEQY
TRBV5-4	TRBJ2-3	ASSLTSDSTDTQY
TRBV7-2	TRBJ2-5	ASSLRPGGETQY
TRBV4-1	TRBJ2-7	ASSQAGLADFSYEQY
TRBV6-1	TRBJ1-2	ASSERRVGSYGYT
TRBV28	TRBJ1-1	ASSLGGVSTEAF
TRBV2	TRBJ1-1	ASSLTWTAEAF
TRBV2	TRBJ1-2	ASSRDREMEYGYT
TRBV18	TRBJ1-3	ASSPRRTGVSGNTIY
TRBV20-1	TRBJ1-1	SASGGGTEAF
TRBV14	TRBJ2-2	ASSRDLAGTGELF
TRBV28	TRBJ1-1	AGRRSGNTEAF